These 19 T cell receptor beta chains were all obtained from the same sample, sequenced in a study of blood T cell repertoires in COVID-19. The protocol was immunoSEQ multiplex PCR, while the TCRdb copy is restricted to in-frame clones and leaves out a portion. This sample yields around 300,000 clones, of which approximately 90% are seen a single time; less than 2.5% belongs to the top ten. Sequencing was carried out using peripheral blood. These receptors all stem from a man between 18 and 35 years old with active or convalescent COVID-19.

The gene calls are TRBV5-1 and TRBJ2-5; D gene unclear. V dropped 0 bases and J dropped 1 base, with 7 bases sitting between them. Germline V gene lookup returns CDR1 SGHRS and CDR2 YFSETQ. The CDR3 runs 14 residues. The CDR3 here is CASSLAAVQETQYF. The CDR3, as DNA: TGCGCCAGCAGCTTGGCTGCGGTCCAAGAGACCCAGTACTTC.

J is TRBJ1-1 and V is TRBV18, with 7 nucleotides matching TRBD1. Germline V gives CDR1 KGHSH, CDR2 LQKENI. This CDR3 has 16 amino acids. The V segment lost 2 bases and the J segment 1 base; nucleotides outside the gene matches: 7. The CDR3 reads CASSPTTGRENTEAFF. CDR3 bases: TGTGCCAGCTCACCAACGACAGGGAGAGAGAACACTGAAGCTTTCTTT.

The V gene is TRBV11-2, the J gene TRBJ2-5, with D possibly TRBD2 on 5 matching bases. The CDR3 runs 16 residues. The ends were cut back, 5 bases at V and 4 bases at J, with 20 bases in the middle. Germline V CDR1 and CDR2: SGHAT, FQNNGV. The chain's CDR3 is CASSPVFRGPGETQYF. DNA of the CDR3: TGTGCCAGCAGCCCAGTCTTTAGAGGGCCAGGAGAGACCCAGTACTTC.

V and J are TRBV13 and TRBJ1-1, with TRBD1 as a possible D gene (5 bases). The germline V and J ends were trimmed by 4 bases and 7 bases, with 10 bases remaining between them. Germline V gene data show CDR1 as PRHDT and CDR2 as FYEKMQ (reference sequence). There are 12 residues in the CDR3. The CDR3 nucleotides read TGTGCCAGCAGCTCACAGGCCAATGAAGCTTTCTTT. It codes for CASSSQANEAFF.

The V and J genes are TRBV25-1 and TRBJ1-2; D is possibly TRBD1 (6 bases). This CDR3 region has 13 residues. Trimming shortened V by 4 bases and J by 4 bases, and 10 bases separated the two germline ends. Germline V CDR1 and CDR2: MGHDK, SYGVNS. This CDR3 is CASSAGQPYGYTF. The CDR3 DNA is TGTGCCAGCAGTGCTGGACAGCCCTATGGCTACACCTTC.

The CDR3 DNA reads TGTGCCAGCAGCTTAGAGGAGAACCAGGGTGAAGTTGAAGCTTTCTTT. Protein: CASSLEENQGEVEAFF. The chain links TRBV13 to TRBJ1-1; tentatively, D is TRBD1 (5 bases). CDR3 length: 16 residues. The germline V gene encodes CDR1 PRHDT and CDR2 FYEKMQ (reference sequence). V was clipped by 1 base and J by 7 bases, with 19 bases between them.

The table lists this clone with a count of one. The CDR3 region has the DNA TGTGCCACCAGCAGAGACAGGGAAACCGGGGAGCTGTTTTTT. Its protein product is CATSRDRETGELFF. This chain joins TRBV15 and TRBJ2-2; D may be TRBD1 (5 bases). The CDR3 runs to 14 residues. In germline, CDR1 is LNHNV, CDR2 YYDKDF (reference sequence). V lost 0 bases and J lost 5, with 7 bases in between.

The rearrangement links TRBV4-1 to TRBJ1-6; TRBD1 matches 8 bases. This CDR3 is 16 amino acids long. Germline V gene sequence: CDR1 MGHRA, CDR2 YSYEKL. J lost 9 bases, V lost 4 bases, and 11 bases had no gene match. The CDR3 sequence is CASSPRTGSISSPLHF. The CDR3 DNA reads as TGCGCCAGCAGCCCCAGGACAGGGAGCATTAGTTCACCCCTCCACTTT.

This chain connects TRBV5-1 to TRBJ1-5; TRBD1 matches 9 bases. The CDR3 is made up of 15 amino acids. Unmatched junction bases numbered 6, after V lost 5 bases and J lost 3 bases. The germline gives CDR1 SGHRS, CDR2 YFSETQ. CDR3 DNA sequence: TGCGCCAGCAGACAGGGACAGGGCGACAATCAGCCCCAGCATTTT. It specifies CASRQGQGDNQPQHF.

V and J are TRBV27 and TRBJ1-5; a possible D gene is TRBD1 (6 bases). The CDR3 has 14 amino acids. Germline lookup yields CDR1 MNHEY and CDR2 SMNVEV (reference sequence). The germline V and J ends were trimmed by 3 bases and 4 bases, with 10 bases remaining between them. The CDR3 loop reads CASSLGALNQPQHF. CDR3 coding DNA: TGTGCCAGCAGTTTGGGGGCCTTGAATCAGCCCCAGCATTTT.

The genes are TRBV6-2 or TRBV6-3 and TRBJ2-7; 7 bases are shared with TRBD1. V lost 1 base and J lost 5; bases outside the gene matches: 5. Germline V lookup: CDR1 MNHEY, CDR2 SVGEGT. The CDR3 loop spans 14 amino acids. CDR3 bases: TGTGCCAGCAGTTACTGGGACAGCAGCCACGAGCAGTACTTC. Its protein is CASSYWDSSHEQYF.

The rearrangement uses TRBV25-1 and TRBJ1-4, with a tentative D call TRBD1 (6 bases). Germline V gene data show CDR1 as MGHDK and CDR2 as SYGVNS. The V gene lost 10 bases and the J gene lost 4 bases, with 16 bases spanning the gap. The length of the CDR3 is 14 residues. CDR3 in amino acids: CATAATGVNEKLFF. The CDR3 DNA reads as TGTGCCACCGCCGCGACAGGCGTTAATGAAAAACTGTTTTTT.

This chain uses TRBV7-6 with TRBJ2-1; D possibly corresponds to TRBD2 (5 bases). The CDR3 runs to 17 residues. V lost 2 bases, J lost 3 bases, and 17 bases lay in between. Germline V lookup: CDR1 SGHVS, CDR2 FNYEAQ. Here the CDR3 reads CASSLSPTGVSYNEQFF. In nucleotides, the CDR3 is TGTGCCAGCAGCTTATCACCGACCGGGGTAAGCTACAATGAGCAGTTCTTC.

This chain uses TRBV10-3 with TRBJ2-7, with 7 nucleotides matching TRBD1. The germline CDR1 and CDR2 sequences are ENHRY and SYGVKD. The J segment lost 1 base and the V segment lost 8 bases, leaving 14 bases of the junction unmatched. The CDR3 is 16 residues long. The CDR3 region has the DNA TGTGCCATCCATCACGAGCCAGGACAGGTTTCCTACGAGCAGTACTTC. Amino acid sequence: CAIHHEPGQVSYEQYF.

CDR3 sequence (DNA): TGTGCCAGCAGCCGGACTAGCGGCACCGGGGAGCTGTTTTTT. It specifies CASSRTSGTGELFF. The chain joins TRBV7-2 to TRBJ2-2; 10 bases fit TRBD2. This CDR3 spans 14 amino acids. The germline V gene has CDR1 SGHTA and CDR2 FQGNSA. With 5 bases clipped from V and 4 bases from J, the junction kept 1 base outside the gene matches.

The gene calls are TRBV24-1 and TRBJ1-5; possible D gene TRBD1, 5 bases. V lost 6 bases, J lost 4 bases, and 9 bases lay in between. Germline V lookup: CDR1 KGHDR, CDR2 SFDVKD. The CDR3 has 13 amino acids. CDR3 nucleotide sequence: TGTGCCACCAGTTCCGGGGGAAATCAGCCCCAGCATTTT. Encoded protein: CATSSGGNQPQHF.

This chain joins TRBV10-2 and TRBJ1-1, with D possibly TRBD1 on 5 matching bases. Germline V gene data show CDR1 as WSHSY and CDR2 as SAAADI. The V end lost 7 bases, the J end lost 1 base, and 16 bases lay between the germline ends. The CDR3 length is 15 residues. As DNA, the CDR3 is TGCGCCAGCAAAGGAGGGGAGGGGAAGAACACTGAAGCTTTCTTT. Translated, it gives CASKGGEGKNTEAFF.

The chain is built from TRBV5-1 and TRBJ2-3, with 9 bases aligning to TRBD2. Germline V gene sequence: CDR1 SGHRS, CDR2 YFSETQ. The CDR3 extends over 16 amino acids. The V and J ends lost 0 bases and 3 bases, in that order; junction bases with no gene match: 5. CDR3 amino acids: CASSLAAGGRTDTQYF. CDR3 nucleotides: TGCGCCAGCAGCTTGGCAGCGGGGGGTCGGACAGATACGCAGTATTTT.

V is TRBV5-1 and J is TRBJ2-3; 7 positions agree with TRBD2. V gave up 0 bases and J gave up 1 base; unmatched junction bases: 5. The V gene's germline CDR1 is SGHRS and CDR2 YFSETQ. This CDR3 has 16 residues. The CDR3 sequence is CASSLESGTRTDTQYF. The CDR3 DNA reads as TGCGCCAGCAGCTTGGAGAGCGGGACGCGCACAGATACGCAGTATTTT.